The 21 T cell receptor beta chains reported below all come from one sample, sequenced in a study of OX40 agonist ivuxolimab in advanced cancers. Some clones are missing from TCRdb's copy, which holds only in-frame ones; the method was immunoSEQ multiplex PCR. Found here are 55,000 to 70,000 clones, approximately 90% of them singletons; the top ten hold 1.5% to 2%. The sequencing used CD4+ or CD8+ T cells sorted from blood, collected in a trial of the OX40 agonist ivuxolimab. These receptors all come from an adult with an advanced solid tumor such as melanoma, head and neck, liver or kidney cancer.

J is TRBJ1-4 and V is TRBV6-5, with unresolved D. Germline assignment: CDR1 MNHEY and CDR2 SVGAGI. The CDR3 consists of 13 residues. V was clipped by 4 bases and J by 8 bases, with 11 bases between them. CDR3 DNA: TGTGCCAGCAGTTTGTGGGTTGAGGAAAAACTGTTTTTT. Translation: CASSLWVEEKLFF.

The CDR3 DNA follows: TGTGCCAGCAGTCCCCGGCAGTCTGCCTATGGCTACACCTTC. Translated: CASSPRQSAYGYTF. J is TRBJ1-2 and V is TRBV27; no clear D. Trimming cost V 5 bases and J 4 bases, with 14 bases left between them. The CDR3 consists of 14 residues. Per the germline V gene, CDR1 is MNHEY and CDR2 is SMNVEV (reference sequence).

This sequence joins TRBV7-9 and TRBJ2-7; 12 nucleotides match TRBD2. From germline, CDR1 is SEHNR and CDR2 FQNEAQ (reference sequence). The CDR3 sequence is 17 residues long. The V segment lost 6 bases and the J segment 1 base; nucleotides outside the gene matches: 10. CDR3 coding DNA: TGTGCCAGCAGTCAAAGCGGGGGGACTAGCGGGTCCTACGAGCAGTACTTC. Its translation: CASSQSGGTSGSYEQYF.

This chain's CDR3 is CASSQVGQGAYYEQYF. The CDR3 bases are TGTGCCAGCAGCCAAGTAGGCCAGGGGGCCTACTACGAGCAGTACTTC. The V call is TRBV4-2, the J call TRBJ2-7; TRBD1 matches at 8 bases. The CDR3 runs 16 residues. The trim removed 1 base at V and 3 bases at J, leaving 8 bases unmatched. Per the germline V gene, CDR1 is LGHNA and CDR2 is YNFKEQ.

The chain carries TRBV28 and TRBJ2-1; D may match TRBD1 or TRBD2 (5 bases each). The CDR3 length is 14 residues. Trimming stripped 6 bases from V and 4 bases from J, with 13 bases between. Germline V lookup: CDR1 MDHEN, CDR2 SYDVKM. The chain's CDR3 is CASRGPGRYNEQFF. The CDR3 coding sequence is TGTGCCAGCAGGGGACCCGGGCGGTACAATGAGCAGTTCTTC.

The rearrangement joins TRBV10-3 to TRBJ2-1, with 8 bases lining up with TRBD2. This CDR3 is 12 amino acids long. J gave up 5 bases and V 6 bases, and 0 bases lay outside the gene matches. Germline V gene lookup returns CDR1 ENHRY and CDR2 SYGVKD. CDR3 nucleotides: TGTGCCATCAGGGGACTAGACAATGAGCAGTTCTTC. It is translated as CAIRGLDNEQFF.

The J gene is TRBJ2-2, the V gene TRBV5-8; 9 nucleotides align to TRBD1. In germline, CDR1 is SGHTS, CDR2 YDEGEE. J was trimmed by 6 bases and V by 2 bases; bases with no gene match: 8. The CDR3 spans 16 residues. The CDR3 DNA reads as TGTGCCAGCAGCTTCGGACAGGGGAAGGGAGCCGGGGAGCTGTTTTTT. It yields the protein CASSFGQGKGAGELFF.

V and J are TRBV11-2 and TRBJ2-7, with 7 bases identical to TRBD1. Germline CDR1 SGHAT, CDR2 FQNNGV. With 5 bases clipped from V and 0 bases from J, the junction kept 7 bases outside the gene matches. The CDR3 is 15 amino acids. The CDR3 DNA follows: TGTGCCAGCAGCCCCCCGACAGGGAGCTCCTACGAGCAGTACTTC. This encodes CASSPPTGSSYEQYF.

The genes are TRBV5-5 and TRBJ1-2; no clear D. Trimming left V 2 bases short and J 1 base short, with 12 bases between. CDR1 is SGHKS, CDR2 YYEKEE, per germline (reference sequence). The CDR3 loop spans 15 amino acids. The CDR3 here is CASSLIPAVNYGYTF. The CDR3 DNA sequence: TGTGCCAGCAGCTTAATCCCGGCAGTTAACTATGGCTACACCTTC.

This chain uses TRBV5-1 with TRBJ2-3; a possible D gene is TRBD1 (6 bases). With 0 bases removed from V and 6 bases from J, the gap between germline ends came to 14 bases. This CDR3 is 15 amino acids long. Germline-derived CDR1 and CDR2 are SGHRS and YFSETQ. CDR3 DNA sequence: TGCGCCAGCAGCTTGGCTGGGGGCAATTCGGATACGCAGTATTTT. Its translation: CASSLAGGNSDTQYF. The full variable domain, in which reference TRBV5-1 and TRBJ2-3 provide the parts outside the CDR3, is KAGVTQTPRYLIKTRGQQVTLSCSPISGHRSVSWYQQTPGQGLQFLFEYFSETQRNKGNFPGRFSGRQFSNSRSEMNVSTLELGDSALYLCASSLAGGNSDTQYFGPGTRLTVL.

The rearrangement uses TRBV29-1 and TRBJ2-2; D call uncertain. V shed 4 bases and J shed 1 base, with 10 bases lying between them. CDR1 SQVTM and CDR2 ANQGSEA come from the germline V gene. This CDR3 has 14 residues. The CDR3 reads CSVVKGRNTGELFF. The DNA for the CDR3 is TGCAGCGTTGTAAAGGGTAGGAACACCGGGGAGCTGTTTTTT.

The V and J genes are TRBV27 and TRBJ1-2; a possible D gene is TRBD1 (5 bases). This CDR3 has 15 residues. Germline CDR1 and CDR2: MNHEY and SMNVEV (reference sequence). V was pared by 10 bases and J by 1 base, with 19 bases between. CDR3 bases: TGTGCCACCGCGATCGCGGGACGTTATAACTATGGCTACACCTTC. Translated, it gives CATAIAGRYNYGYTF.

J is TRBJ2-5 and V is TRBV19; 8 bases line up with TRBD1. The tail of the sequence fits TRBJ2-7 better, so the J call may be wrong. CDR3 length: 16 amino acids. CDR1 and CDR2 (germline): LNHDA, SQIVND (reference sequence). CDR3 region: CASSIVGTGPSAEQYF. The DNA of the CDR3 is TGTGCCAGTAGTATAGTGGGGACAGGCCCTTCCGCCGAGCAGTACTTC.

The chain couples TRBV11-3 to TRBJ2-2; D tentatively fits TRBD1 or TRBD2 (5 bases each). The CDR3 contains 15 residues. Trimming stripped 0 bases from V and 4 bases from J, with 9 bases between. Germline assignment: CDR1 SGHNT and CDR2 YENEEA. The CDR3 nucleotides read TGTGCCAGCAGCTTAGAAGAGGGGATCACCGGGGAGCTGTTTTTT. It yields the protein CASSLEEGITGELFF.

The J gene is TRBJ2-2, the V gene TRBV6-1, with D hard to call. V shed 6 bases and J shed 2 bases, with 4 bases lying between them. The germline V gene encodes CDR1 MNHNS and CDR2 SASEGT. The CDR3 runs 12 residues. DNA of the CDR3: TGTGCCAGCAGAATTAACACCGGGGAGCTGTTTTTT. It translates to CASRINTGELFF.

This clone appeared once. V usage is TRBV29-1 and J usage is TRBJ1-4; 7 positions match TRBD1. V was clipped by 6 bases and J by 2 bases; unmatched bases: 6. CDR1 is SQVTM, CDR2 ANQGSEA, per germline. The CDR3 consists of 14 residues. The CDR3 DNA reads TGCAGCGTAACACAGGGGACGACTAATGAAAAACTGTTTTTT. As protein: CSVTQGTTNEKLFF.

The chain employs TRBV5-4 and TRBJ2-1; 10 positions agree with TRBD2. The CDR3 totals 16 residues. Germline trimming cut 4 bases from V and 4 bases from J; bases unmatched to any gene: 8. The germline gives CDR1 SGHNT, CDR2 YYREEE (reference sequence). The CDR3 here is CASSPPGTSEYNEQFF. CDR3 in DNA: TGTGCCAGCAGCCCCCCCGGGACTAGCGAATACAATGAGCAGTTCTTC.

V usage is TRBV19 and J usage is TRBJ1-5; a weak D match, TRBD1 (6 bases). This CDR3 has 17 residues. V gave up 3 bases and J gave up 6 bases, with 21 bases separating them. Germline V gene data show CDR1 as LNHDA and CDR2 as SQIVND (reference sequence). The CDR3 DNA follows: TGTGCCAGTAGTATTCTTTCTGGGGGGCGCGGGAGTCAGCCCCAGCATTTT. It translates to CASSILSGGRGSQPQHF.

The CDR3 DNA reads TGTGCCAGCAGCGTAGACAGCCGAGGAGAAGGCTACACCTTC. Amino acids: CASSVDSRGEGYTF. V and J are TRBV9 and TRBJ1-2; D ambiguous. Germline V lookup: CDR1 SGDLS, CDR2 YYNGEE. This CDR3 spans 14 amino acids. Trimming left V 0 bases short and J 8 bases short, with 14 bases between.

This clone was counted once. This rearrangement joins TRBV28 to TRBJ2-7; 9 nucleotides match TRBD2. Germline V gene lookup returns CDR1 MDHEN and CDR2 SYDVKM. The CDR3 loop spans 14 amino acids. Germline trimming cut 3 bases from V and 1 base from J; bases unmatched to any gene: 1. CDR3 residues: CASSLLAGSYEQYF. In DNA form, the CDR3 reads TGTGCCAGCAGTTTGCTAGCGGGATCCTACGAGCAGTACTTC.

The chain links TRBV7-7 to TRBJ2-1; D gene unclear. V lost 4 bases and J lost 6, with 4 bases in between. The CDR3 has 11 amino acids. CDR1 and CDR2 from the germline V gene are SSHAT and FNYEAQ (reference sequence). CDR3 coding DNA: TGTGCCAGCAGCTCTGGCAATGAGCAGTTCTTC. Protein sequence: CASSSGNEQFF. The variable domain in full, with the rest retrieved from reference TRBV7-7 and TRBJ2-1, is GAGVSQSPRYKVTKRGQDVTLRCDPISSHATLYWYQQALGQGPEFLTYFNYEAQPDKSGLPSDRFSAERPEGSISTLTIQRTEQRDSAMYRCASSSGNEQFFGPGTRLTVL.